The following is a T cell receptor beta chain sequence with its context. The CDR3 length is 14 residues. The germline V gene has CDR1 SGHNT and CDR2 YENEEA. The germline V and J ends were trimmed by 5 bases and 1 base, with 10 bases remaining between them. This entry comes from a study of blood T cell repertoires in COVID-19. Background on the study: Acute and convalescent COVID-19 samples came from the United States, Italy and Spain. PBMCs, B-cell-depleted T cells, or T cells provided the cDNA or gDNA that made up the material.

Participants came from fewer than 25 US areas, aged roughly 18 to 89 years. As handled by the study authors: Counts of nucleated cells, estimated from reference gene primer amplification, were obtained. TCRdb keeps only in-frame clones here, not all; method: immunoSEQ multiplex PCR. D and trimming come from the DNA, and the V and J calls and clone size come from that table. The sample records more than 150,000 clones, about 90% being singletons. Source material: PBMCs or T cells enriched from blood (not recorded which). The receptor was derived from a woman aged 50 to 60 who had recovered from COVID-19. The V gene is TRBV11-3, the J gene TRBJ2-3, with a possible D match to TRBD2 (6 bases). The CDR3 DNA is TGTGCCAGCAGCCTTGGCGGGGGCACAGATACGCAGTATTTT. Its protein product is CASSLGGGTDTQYF.